These 14 T cell receptor beta chains were sequenced from one sample in a study of blood T cell repertoires in COVID-19. The method was immunoSEQ multiplex PCR; TCRdb's version includes in-frame clones alone and lacks a portion of them. The repertoire holds about 140,000 clones, with about 85% as singletons. The sequenced sample was peripheral blood. The source is a human donor with acute or convalescent COVID-19. The donor label of this sample is uncertain.

V gene TRBV6-5 combines with J gene TRBJ1-1, with unresolved D. The germline V and J ends were trimmed by 6 bases and 3 bases, with 11 bases remaining between them. Germline lookup yields CDR1 MNHEY and CDR2 SVGAGI. The CDR3 contains 13 residues. The CDR3 nucleotides are TGTGCCAGCAGCCCCAACGAGGACACTGAAGCTTTCTTT. It specifies CASSPNEDTEAFF.

The V gene is TRBV14, the J gene TRBJ2-1, with 8 bases matching TRBD1. J gave up 9 bases and V 0 bases, and 7 bases lay outside the gene matches. This CDR3 contains 15 residues. The V gene's germline CDR1 is SGHDN and CDR2 FVKESK. CDR3 in DNA: TGTGCCAGCAGCCAAGATCTCGACAGGGGAGGTGAGCAGTTCTTC. This gives the protein CASSQDLDRGGEQFF.

Here the CDR3 DNA reads TGCGCCAGCGTACTAGCGGGGAGCTCCTACAATGAGCAGTTCTTC. Translating it yields CASVLAGSSYNEQFF. This rearrangement joins TRBV5-1 to TRBJ2-1, with TRBD2 matching 10 bases. V shed 7 bases, J shed 0 bases, and the junction held 4 bases outside the gene matches. The germline V gene encodes CDR1 SGHRS and CDR2 YFSETQ. This CDR3 has 15 amino acids.

The chain carries TRBV19 and TRBJ2-3, with TRBD2 identical over 14 bases. The CDR3 covers 20 residues. The V gene's germline CDR1 is LNHDA and CDR2 SQIVND (reference sequence). V was clipped by 4 bases and J by 2 bases; unmatched bases: 14. CDR3 coding DNA: TGTGCCAGTAGTAGATCGGGACTAGCGGGAGTAGAAGTTCTCACAGATACGCAGTATTTT. Its translation: CASSRSGLAGVEVLTDTQYF. The full variable domain, completed using reference TRBV19 and TRBJ2-3, is DGGITQSPKYLFRKEGQNVTLSCEQNLNHDAMYWYRQDPGQGLRLIYYSQIVNDFQKGDIAEGYSVSREKKESFPLTVTSAQKNPTAFYLCASSRSGLAGVEVLTDTQYFGPGTRLTVL.

V is TRBV5-4 and J is TRBJ2-7, with D maybe TRBD2 (5 bases). Germline V CDR1 and CDR2: SGHNT, YYREEE (reference sequence). The CDR3 loop spans 13 amino acids. V was clipped by 1 base and J by 2 bases, with 7 bases between them. CDR3 bases: TGTGCCAGCAGCTTGACGGGAACCTACGAGCAGTACTTC. Its translation: CASSLTGTYEQYF.

The chain uses TRBV4-2 and TRBJ2-4; TRBD2 is a possible D gene (7 bases). The CDR3 is 14 residues long. V lost 1 base and J 7 bases, leaving 11 bases between the germline ends. In germline, CDR1 is LGHNA, CDR2 YNFKEQ. Written as DNA, the CDR3 is TGTGCCAGCAGCCAAGGGGGGGGCTGGAACATTCAGTACTTC. Protein sequence: CASSQGGGWNIQYF.

The gene calls are TRBV5-1 and TRBJ1-3; D is uncertain. The CDR3 is made up of 17 amino acids. The V and J ends lost 4 bases and 7 bases respectively, with 24 bases between them. Germline V CDR1 and CDR2: SGHRS, YFSETQ. This CDR3 is CASSLDGSLFARNTIYF. The CDR3 DNA reads as TGCGCCAGCAGCCTGGATGGGTCGTTGTTTGCGCGGAACACCATATATTTT. Complete variable domain (other parts from reference TRBV5-1 and TRBJ1-3): KAGVTQTPRYLIKTRGQQVTLSCSPISGHRSVSWYQQTPGQGLQFLFEYFSETQRNKGNFPGRFSGRQFSNSRSEMNVSTLELGDSALYLCASSLDGSLFARNTIYFGEGSWLTVV.

This clone came up a few times. The V call is TRBV10-3, the J call TRBJ2-3, with TRBD2 matching over 7 bases. J was trimmed by 0 bases and V by 10 bases; bases with no gene match: 7. This CDR3 is built from 14 residues. Germline lookup yields CDR1 ENHRY and CDR2 SYGVKD. This CDR3 reads CATEAGDSTDTQYF. The CDR3 coding sequence is TGTGCCACCGAGGCGGGGGACAGCACAGATACGCAGTATTTT.

The rearrangement links TRBV3-1 (or the pseudogene TRBV3-2) to TRBJ2-7; 12 bases are shared with TRBD2. Germline CDR1 LGHDT, CDR2 YNNKEL (reference sequence). The CDR3 contains 14 residues. Germline trimming cut 4 bases from V and 6 bases from J; bases unmatched to any gene: 4. CDR3 residues: CASSLRTSGAEQYF. The CDR3 nucleotides read TGTGCCAGCAGCCTCCGGACTAGCGGGGCCGAGCAGTACTTC.

The rearrangement joins TRBV13 to TRBJ1-1, with a weak D call TRBD1 (6 bases). CDR3 length: 15 residues. Germline V CDR1 and CDR2: PRHDT, FYEKMQ (reference sequence). V was pared by 2 bases and J by 0 bases, with 10 bases between. The CDR3 nucleotides read TGTGCCAGCAGCTTATGGGGACAACTGAACACTGAAGCTTTCTTT. This translates into CASSLWGQLNTEAFF.

The chain carries TRBV6-4 and TRBJ1-4; the D gene is possibly TRBD1 (6 bases). There are 13 residues in the CDR3. Trimming took off 8 bases at V and 8 bases at J, with 15 bases between the two ends. The V gene's germline CDR1 is MRHNA and CDR2 SNTAGT. The CDR3 DNA reads as TGTGCCAGCTTCACAGGGATCGGGGAAAAACTGTTTTTT. Protein: CASFTGIGEKLFF.

The chain carries TRBV13 and TRBJ2-6; D is perhaps TRBD2 (5 bases). The CDR3 runs to 18 residues. V lost 6 bases and J 0 bases, leaving 18 bases between the germline ends. Per germline, CDR1 PRHDT and CDR2 FYEKMQ (reference sequence). CDR3 DNA sequence: TGTGCCAGCAGGACCCGGGGTCCCATTTTCTCTGGGGCCAACGTCCTGACTTTC. It is translated as CASRTRGPIFSGANVLTF.

The chain carries TRBV28 and TRBJ1-3, with TRBD1 matching 7 bases. Germline V gene sequence: CDR1 MDHEN, CDR2 SYDVKM. V was pared by 2 bases and J by 1 base, with 8 bases of the junction left unmatched. The CDR3 consists of 17 residues. CDR3 amino acids: CASSLGRGVASGNTIYF. The CDR3 DNA is TGTGCCAGCAGTTTAGGCAGGGGGGTCGCGTCTGGAAACACCATATATTTT.

This clone has a single count. The gene calls are TRBV19 and TRBJ2-5, with 7 bases identical to TRBD1. With V trimmed by 4 bases and J by 1 base, 3 bases remained unmatched. The germline V gene has CDR1 LNHDA and CDR2 SQIVND (reference sequence). The CDR3 consists of 14 residues. The CDR3 is CASSNRGSQETQYF. The CDR3 DNA sequence: TGTGCCAGTAGTAACAGGGGCAGCCAAGAGACCCAGTACTTC.